What follows are 17 T cell receptor beta chains derived from one specimen sequenced in a study of T cell responses to AZD1222 COVID-19 vaccine. Clones were read by immunoSEQ multiplex PCR, and TCRdb kept only the in-frame ones, dropping some. The table shows about 170,000 clones, with approximately 93% occurring only once. The starting material was peripheral blood, obtained on day 0 of AZD1222 vaccination. The receptors originated from an adult in good health.

The chain joins TRBV7-8 to TRBJ1-5, with 10 bases lining up with TRBD1. V was clipped by 4 bases and J by 5 bases; unmatched bases: 2. The CDR3 loop spans 14 amino acids. The germline CDR1 and CDR2 sequences are SGHVS and FQNEAQ. The CDR3: CASSSGQGDQPQHF. The CDR3 DNA is TGTGCCAGCAGCTCAGGACAGGGGGATCAGCCCCAGCATTTT.

This chain joins TRBV7-7 and TRBJ2-3; TRBD2 matches at 8 bases. The trim removed 4 bases at V and 4 bases at J, leaving 7 bases unmatched. This CDR3 comprises 15 residues. CDR1 and CDR2 from the germline V gene are SSHAT and FNYEAQ (reference sequence). The CDR3 DNA reads as TGTGCCAGCAGCTACGGGCGGGGGGCGTCAGATACGCAGTATTTT. It yields the protein CASSYGRGASDTQYF.

This sequence joins TRBV3-1 (or the pseudogene TRBV3-2) and TRBJ2-2, with a possible D match to TRBD1 (5 bases). This CDR3 has 13 amino acids. CDR1 and CDR2 (germline): LGHDT, YNNKEL (reference sequence). V lost 8 bases to trimming and J lost 4 bases, with 11 bases between them. The CDR3 nucleotides are TGTGCCAGCGGCGGAGACAGCACCGGGGAGCTGTTTTTT. Translation: CASGGDSTGELFF.

V and J are TRBV6-5 and TRBJ1-4; D ambiguous. V lost 6 bases to trimming and J lost 3 bases, with 14 bases between them. Germline assignment: CDR1 MNHEY and CDR2 SVGAGI. This CDR3 has 15 residues. In DNA, the CDR3 is TGTGCCAGCAGCGCCCTGTTGAAGGCTAATGAAAAACTGTTTTTT. This encodes CASSALLKANEKLFF.

V and J are TRBV12-3 or TRBV12-4 and TRBJ2-5; D call uncertain. The CDR3 is 13 amino acids. The V gene lost 4 bases and the J gene lost 7 bases, with 13 bases spanning the gap. CDR3 bases: TGTGCCAGCAGTTCCCCCCTTCACGGGACCCAGTACTTC. Amino acid sequence: CASSSPLHGTQYF.

The chain joins TRBV4-1 to TRBJ2-7; tentative D call: TRBD1 (5 bases). The V gene lost 4 bases and the J gene lost 2 bases, with 15 bases spanning the gap. CDR1 and CDR2 from the germline V gene are MGHRA and YSYEKL. The CDR3 is 15 residues long. The CDR3 is CASSPLGLAPYEQYF. CDR3 bases: TGCGCCAGCAGCCCGCTGGGGCTCGCCCCCTACGAGCAGTACTTC.

J is TRBJ1-1 and V is TRBV29-1, with D possibly TRBD1 on 5 matching bases. Trimming stripped 6 bases from V and 0 bases from J, with 11 bases between. There are 13 residues in the CDR3. The germline V gene encodes CDR1 SQVTM and CDR2 ANQGSEA. Here the CDR3 reads CSVDGTLNTEAFF. The CDR3 DNA reads TGCAGCGTGGACGGGACGCTGAACACTGAAGCTTTCTTT.

Concerning this clone: The same CDR3 can be traced to other DNA sequences in this sample. The chain joins TRBV7-9 to TRBJ1-1, with a possible D match to TRBD1 (5 bases). The CDR3 is 14 residues long. V was trimmed by 5 bases and J by 3 bases, leaving 13 bases between them. Germline V gives CDR1 SEHNR, CDR2 FQNEAQ (reference sequence). The CDR3 loop reads CASSLRSGDTEAFF. CDR3 nucleotide sequence: TGTGCCAGCAGCCTAAGATCGGGGGACACTGAAGCTTTCTTT.

The chain carries TRBV7-9 and TRBJ1-6; D possibly corresponds to TRBD1 (5 bases). The CDR3 is 14 residues long. V was trimmed by 5 bases and J by 6 bases, leaving 11 bases between them. Germline V lookup: CDR1 SEHNR, CDR2 FQNEAQ (reference sequence). In DNA form, the CDR3 reads TGTGCCAGCAGCGGAGACAGCTTTAATTCACCCCTCCACTTT. It encodes CASSGDSFNSPLHF.

The chain is built from TRBV28 and TRBJ2-7, with D tentatively TRBD1 (6 bases). The CDR3 length is 12 residues. Germline V gene data show CDR1 as MDHEN and CDR2 as SYDVKM. V was cut by 2 bases and J by 10 bases, with 12 bases left in between. CDR3: CASSLHGQTQYF. Written as DNA, the CDR3 is TGTGCCAGCAGTTTACATGGACAGACACAGTACTTC. Based on the CDR3 plus reference TRBV28 and TRBJ2-7, the full variable domain is DVKVTQSSRYLVKRTGEKVFLECVQDMDHENMFWYRQDPGLGLRLIYFSYDVKMKEKGDIPEGYSVSREKKERFSLILESASTNQTSMYLCASSLHGQTQYFGPGTRLTVT.

This clone turned up a few times. The chain employs TRBV6-1 and TRBJ2-3; TRBD2 might be the D (6 bases). V was trimmed by 2 bases and J by 2 bases, leaving 14 bases between them. The CDR3 is made up of 16 amino acids. The germline V gene has CDR1 MNHNS and CDR2 SASEGT. Written as DNA, the CDR3 is TGTGCCAGCAGTGAACCGGTAGCGGTCACCACAGATACGCAGTATTTT. It encodes CASSEPVAVTTDTQYF.

The gene calls are TRBV27 and TRBJ2-1; D is unclear. Per the germline V gene, CDR1 is MNHEY and CDR2 is SMNVEV (reference sequence). The CDR3 is 16 amino acids. V lost 4 bases and J 8 bases, leaving 21 bases between the germline ends. CDR3 amino acids: CASSSVVFTNTDEQFF. CDR3 DNA sequence: TGTGCCAGCAGTTCCGTGGTTTTCACAAACACCGATGAGCAGTTCTTC.

The gene calls are TRBV2 and TRBJ2-2; D assignment may be TRBD1 or TRBD2 (5 bases each). Trimming left V 4 bases short and J 5 bases short, with 14 bases between. Germline V lookup: CDR1 SNHLY, CDR2 FYNNEI. This CDR3 region has 15 residues. CDR3 amino acids: CASSVGTPGTGELFF. The CDR3 region has the DNA TGTGCCAGCAGTGTTGGGACGCCGGGGACCGGGGAGCTGTTTTTT. Supplemented by reference TRBV2 and TRBJ2-2, the full variable domain reads EPEVTQTPSHQVTQMGQEVILRCVPISNHLYFYWYRQILGQKVEFLVSFYNNEISEKSEIFDDQFSVERPDGSNFTLKIRSTKLEDSAMYFCASSVGTPGTGELFFGEGSRLTVL.

V is TRBV5-1 and J is TRBJ1-2; 7 positions agree with TRBD1. Germline V gene sequence: CDR1 SGHRS, CDR2 YFSETQ. Losses at the gene ends were 4 bases for V and 0 bases for J; bases not matched to a gene: 12. The length of the CDR3 is 17 residues. The CDR3 loop is CASSTGPTGPSNYGYTF. As DNA, the CDR3 is TGCGCCAGCAGCACTGGACCGACAGGGCCCTCTAACTATGGCTACACCTTC.

This chain connects TRBV12-2 to TRBJ2-3. TRBV12-2 is flagged as a pseudogene. The CDR3 length is 13 residues. In DNA form, the CDR3 reads TGTGCAAGTCGCTTAGCGCACCGAGATACGCAGTATTTT. It translates to CASRLAHRDTQYF.

The gene calls are TRBV14 and TRBJ1-2; TRBD1 might be the D (6 bases). CDR3 length: 14 residues. The V end lost 0 bases, the J end lost 4 bases, and 9 bases lay between the germline ends. Germline CDR1 and CDR2: SGHDN and FVKESK. The CDR3 is CASSQDRGIYGYTF. CDR3 sequence (DNA): TGTGCCAGCAGCCAAGATAGGGGGATCTATGGCTACACCTTC.

This clone was detected only once. A junction boundary mismatches the germline segment, possibly from a read error. V usage is TRBV10-3 and J usage is TRBJ1-1; D gene uncertain. The CDR3 totals 11 residues. In germline, CDR1 is ENHRY, CDR2 SYGVKD. Here the CDR3 DNA reads TGTGCCATCAGAAGGAACAGTGAAGCTTTCTTT. This sequence encodes CAIRRNSEAFF.